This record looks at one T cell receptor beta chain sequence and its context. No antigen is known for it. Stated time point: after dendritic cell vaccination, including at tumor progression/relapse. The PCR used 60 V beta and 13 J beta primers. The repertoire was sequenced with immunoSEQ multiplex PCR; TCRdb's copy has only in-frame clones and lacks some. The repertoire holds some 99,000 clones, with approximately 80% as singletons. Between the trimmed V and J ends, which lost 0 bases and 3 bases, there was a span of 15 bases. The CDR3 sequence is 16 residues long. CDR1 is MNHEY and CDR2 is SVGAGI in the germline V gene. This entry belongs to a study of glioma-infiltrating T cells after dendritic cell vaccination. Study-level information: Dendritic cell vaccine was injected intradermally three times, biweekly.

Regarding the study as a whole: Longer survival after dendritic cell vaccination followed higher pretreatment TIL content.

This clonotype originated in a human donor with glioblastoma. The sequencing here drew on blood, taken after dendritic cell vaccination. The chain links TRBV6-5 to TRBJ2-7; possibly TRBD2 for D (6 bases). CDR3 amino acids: CASSYSRRGPFYEQYF. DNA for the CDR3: TGTGCCAGCAGTTACTCTCGGCGGGGCCCCTTCTACGAGCAGTACTTC.